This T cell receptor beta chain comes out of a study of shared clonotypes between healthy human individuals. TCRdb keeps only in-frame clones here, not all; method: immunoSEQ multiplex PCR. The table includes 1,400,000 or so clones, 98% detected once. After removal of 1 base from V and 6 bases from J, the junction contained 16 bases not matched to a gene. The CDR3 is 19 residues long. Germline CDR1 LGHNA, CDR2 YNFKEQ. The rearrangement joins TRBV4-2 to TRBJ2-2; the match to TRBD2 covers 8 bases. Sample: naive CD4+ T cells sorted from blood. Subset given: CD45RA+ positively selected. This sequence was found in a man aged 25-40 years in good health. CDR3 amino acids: CASSQGGGSGVIYPGELFF. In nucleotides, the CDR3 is TGTGCCAGCAGCCAAGGGGGCGGTAGCGGGGTAATCTATCCCGGGGAGCTGTTTTTT.